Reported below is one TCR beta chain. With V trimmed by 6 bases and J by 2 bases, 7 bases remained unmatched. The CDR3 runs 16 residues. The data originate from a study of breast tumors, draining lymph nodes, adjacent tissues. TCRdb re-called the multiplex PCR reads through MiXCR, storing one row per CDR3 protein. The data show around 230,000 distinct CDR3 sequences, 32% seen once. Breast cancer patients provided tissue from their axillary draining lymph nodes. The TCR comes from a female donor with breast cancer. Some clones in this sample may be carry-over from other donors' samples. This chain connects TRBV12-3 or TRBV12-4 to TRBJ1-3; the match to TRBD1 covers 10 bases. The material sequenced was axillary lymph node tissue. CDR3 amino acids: CASSPGTGVPGNTIYF. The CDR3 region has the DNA TGTGCCAGCAGCCCCGGGACAGGGGTTCCTGGAAACACCATATATTTT.